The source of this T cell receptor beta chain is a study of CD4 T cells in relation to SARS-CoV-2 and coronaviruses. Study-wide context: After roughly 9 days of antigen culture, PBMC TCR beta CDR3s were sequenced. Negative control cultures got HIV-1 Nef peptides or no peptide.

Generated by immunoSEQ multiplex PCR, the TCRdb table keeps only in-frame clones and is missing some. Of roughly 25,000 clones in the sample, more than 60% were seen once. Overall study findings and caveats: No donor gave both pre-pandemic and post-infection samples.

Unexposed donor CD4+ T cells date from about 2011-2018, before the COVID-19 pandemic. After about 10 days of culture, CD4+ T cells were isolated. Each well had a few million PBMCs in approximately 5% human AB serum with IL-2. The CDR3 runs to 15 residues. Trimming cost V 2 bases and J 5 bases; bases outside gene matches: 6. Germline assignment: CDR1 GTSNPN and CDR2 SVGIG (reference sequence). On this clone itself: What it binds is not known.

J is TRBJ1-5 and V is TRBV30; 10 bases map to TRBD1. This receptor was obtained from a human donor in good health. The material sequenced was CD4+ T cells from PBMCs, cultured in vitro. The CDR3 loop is CAWSTGDRGYQPQHF. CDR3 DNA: TGTGCCTGGAGTACAGGGGACAGGGGATATCAGCCCCAGCATTTT.